The 27 T cell receptor beta chains reported below all come from one sample, sequenced in a study of CD8 T cells in ankylosing spondylitis. TCRdb fed the 5' RACE reads into MiXCR, producing one record per CDR3 protein. The data show just under 350,000 distinct CDR3 sequences, approximately 14% seen once. The sequencing sample was made of blood, either unsorted or a sorted T cell fraction (not recorded which). These receptor sequences come from a male donor with ankylosing spondylitis or in good health (not recorded which).

The chain joins TRBV11-2 to TRBJ2-1; 13 nucleotides agree with TRBD2. The CDR3 is 14 residues long. V lost 4 bases and J lost 12; bases outside the gene matches: 6. Germline V CDR1 and CDR2: SGHAT, FQNNGV. Here the CDR3 DNA reads TGTGCCAGCAGCTCCGGACTAGCGGGAGCAGGGCAGTTCTTC. This sequence encodes CASSSGLAGAGQFF.

This chain uses TRBV3-1 with TRBJ2-1; 9 bases fit TRBD2. The CDR3 totals 16 residues. With V trimmed by 8 bases and J by 0 bases, 8 bases remained unmatched. Germline lookup yields CDR1 LGHDT and CDR2 YNNKEL (reference sequence). The CDR3 region is CASGASGTYSYNEQFF. CDR3 coding DNA: TGTGCCAGCGGGGCTAGCGGGACCTACTCCTACAATGAGCAGTTCTTC.

The chain carries TRBV20-1 and TRBJ2-5; D call uncertain. CDR3 length: 13 residues. V was shortened by 0 bases and J by 3 bases, with 8 bases between the two germline ends. Germline V gene sequence: CDR1 DFQATT, CDR2 SNEGSKA (reference sequence). CDR3 sequence reads: CSARDRAKETQYF. For the CDR3, the DNA is TGCAGTGCTAGAGATCGAGCGAAAGAGACCCAGTACTTC.

V usage is TRBV3-1 and J usage is TRBJ2-3; D is perhaps TRBD2 (5 bases). There are 17 residues in the CDR3. Germline CDR1 reads LGHDT; CDR2 reads YNNKEL (reference sequence). V was cut by 0 bases and J by 2 bases, with 15 bases left in between. The CDR3 is CASSQDIPGMVTDTQYF. As DNA, the CDR3 is TGTGCCAGCAGCCAAGATATTCCGGGGATGGTCACAGATACGCAGTATTTT.

This clonotype was seen a handful of times. The rearrangement joins TRBV19 to TRBJ2-3, with D possibly matching TRBD1 (6 bases). The CDR3 covers 14 residues. With 4 bases removed from V and 0 bases from J, the gap between germline ends came to 8 bases. Germline V CDR1 and CDR2: LNHDA, SQIVND (reference sequence). The CDR3 DNA sequence: TGTGCCAGTAGTAACGGACAGAGCACAGATACGCAGTATTTT. Translation gives CASSNGQSTDTQYF.

This clonotype has just a few counts. The rearrangement joins TRBV5-1 to TRBJ2-2; 10 bases line up with TRBD2. V lost 4 bases and J lost 4; bases outside the gene matches: 7. CDR1 is SGHRS, CDR2 YFSETQ, per germline. The CDR3 covers 16 residues. The CDR3 sequence: CASSPVAGGGTGELFF. CDR3 bases: TGCGCCAGCAGCCCGGTAGCGGGAGGCGGCACCGGGGAGCTGTTTTTT.

The chain employs TRBV12-3 or TRBV12-4 and TRBJ1-1, with TRBD1 as a possible D gene (6 bases). The CDR3 runs 12 residues. The V end was cut by 2 bases, the J end by 12 bases, with 13 bases between. DNA for the CDR3: TGTGCCAGCAGTTTACCGGGGGCACGAACTTTCTTT. It translates to CASSLPGARTFF.

A few counts support this clonotype. This chain joins TRBV20-1 and TRBJ2-7; D might be TRBD1 (5 bases). V lost 0 bases, J lost 0 bases, and 12 bases lay in between. Germline values: CDR1 DFQATT, CDR2 SNEGSKA (reference sequence). The CDR3 sequence is 15 residues long. The CDR3, as DNA: TGCAGTGCTAGAGAGGGGCGGTTGCCCTCCTACGAGCAGTACTTC. This translates into CSAREGRLPSYEQYF.

The chain links TRBV2 to TRBJ1-2; D is uncertain. Looked up from germline, CDR1 is SNHLY and CDR2 is FYNNEI. The CDR3 is made up of 14 amino acids. Trimming took off 1 base at V and 8 bases at J, with 14 bases between the two ends. The CDR3 sequence is CASSEGPGIRGYTF. CDR3 nucleotides: TGTGCCAGCAGTGAAGGTCCGGGTATTAGAGGCTACACCTTC.

There are many counts of this clonotype. The chain carries TRBV7-9 and TRBJ1-1, with TRBD1 as a possible D gene (6 bases). Between the trimmed V and J ends, which lost 1 base and 8 bases, there was a span of 14 bases. There are 14 residues in the CDR3. Germline V gene data show CDR1 as SEHNR and CDR2 as FQNEAQ (reference sequence). CDR3 sequence (DNA): TGTGCCAGCAGCTTAGACGGAGGGGGTCGGGAAGCTTTCTTT. Amino acids: CASSLDGGGREAFF.

This clonotype was observed a few times. J is TRBJ2-3 and V is TRBV5-1, with 12 bases identical to TRBD2. The CDR3 has 15 residues. The trim removed 5 bases at V and 3 bases at J, leaving 4 bases unmatched. The V gene's germline CDR1 is SGHRS and CDR2 YFSETQ. Here the CDR3 reads CASSLTSGRTDTQYF. The CDR3 DNA follows: TGCGCCAGCAGTTTGACTAGCGGGAGAACAGATACGCAGTATTTT.

The chain joins TRBV15 to TRBJ2-1; possible D gene TRBD2, 6 bases. The CDR3 runs to 12 residues. Germline lookup yields CDR1 LNHNV and CDR2 YYDKDF (reference sequence). The V and J ends lost 4 bases and 8 bases respectively, with 9 bases between them. CDR3 nucleotide sequence: TGTGCCACCAGCAAACGGGAGTATGAGCAGTTCTTC. Translating gives CATSKREYEQFF. Full variable domain (remainder filled in from reference TRBV15 and TRBJ2-1): DAMVIQNPRYQVTQFGKPVTLSCSQTLNHNVMYWYQQKSSQAPKLLFHYYDKDFNNEADTPDNFQSRRPNTSFCFLDIRSPGLGDTAMYLCATSKREYEQFFGPGTRLTVL.

This clonotype was seen only a few times. The chain has TRBV4-1 and TRBJ2-5; 9 nucleotides line up with TRBD2. This CDR3 has 15 amino acids. Per germline, CDR1 MGHRA and CDR2 YSYEKL. Trimming took 6 bases from V and 4 from J; bases not matched to a gene: 9. CDR3 sequence reads: CASSLSSGVGETQYF. DNA of the CDR3: TGCGCCAGCAGTCTGTCTAGCGGGGTAGGAGAGACCCAGTACTTC.

The V call is TRBV10-3, the J call TRBJ2-7; the D is unclear. This CDR3 is built from 15 residues. Germline loops: CDR1 ENHRY, CDR2 SYGVKD. Trimming left V 3 bases short and J 4 bases short, with 16 bases between. The CDR3 sequence: CAISEGPDPGYEQYF. The CDR3 nucleotides read TGTGCCATCAGTGAAGGCCCCGACCCTGGATACGAGCAGTACTTC.

A few counts support this clonotype. The rearrangement links TRBV20-1 to TRBJ2-7, with 10 bases lining up with TRBD2. The CDR3 is 13 amino acids. J lost 3 bases, V lost 6 bases, and 5 bases had no gene match. CDR1 DFQATT and CDR2 SNEGSKA come from the germline V gene (reference sequence). CDR3 region: CSAPPSGGYEQYF. Written as DNA, the CDR3 is TGCAGTGCCCCACCTAGCGGGGGCTACGAGCAGTACTTC.

This chain links TRBV11-2 with TRBJ2-7, with TRBD2 identical over 9 bases. Germline V lookup: CDR1 SGHAT, CDR2 FQNNGV. Losses at the gene ends were 5 bases for V and 7 bases for J; bases not matched to a gene: 12. The CDR3 totals 15 residues. This chain's CDR3 is CASSPPAGGPREQYF. In nucleotides, the CDR3 is TGTGCCAGCAGCCCCCCGGCGGGAGGGCCGAGAGAGCAGTACTTC.

This clonotype was seen only a few times. The genes are TRBV19 and TRBJ1-1; D not resolved. The CDR3 totals 12 residues. Germline lookup yields CDR1 LNHDA and CDR2 SQIVND (reference sequence). Trimming took off 6 bases at V and 4 bases at J, with 9 bases between the two ends. CDR3: CASSPTLTEAFF. The CDR3 DNA reads as TGTGCCAGTAGCCCGACTCTCACTGAAGCTTTCTTT.

V is TRBV5-5 and J is TRBJ2-7; 7 bases line up with TRBD1. Per germline, CDR1 SGHKS and CDR2 YYEKEE (reference sequence). This CDR3 has 16 residues. Unmatched junction bases numbered 10, after V lost 4 bases and J lost 0 bases. The CDR3 spells CASSKDSGTVSYEQYF. In DNA, the CDR3 is TGTGCCAGCAGCAAGGATTCCGGGACAGTCTCCTACGAGCAGTACTTC.

This clonotype has at least ten counts. The chain carries TRBV3-1 and TRBJ2-5; TRBD2 matches 11 bases. This CDR3 is built from 15 residues. CDR1 is LGHDT and CDR2 is YNNKEL in the germline V gene (reference sequence). After removal of 4 bases from V and 2 bases from J, the junction contained 3 bases not matched to a gene. This CDR3 reads CASSPGLAVQETQYF. The CDR3 region has the DNA TGTGCCAGCAGCCCGGGACTAGCGGTACAAGAGACCCAGTACTTC.

This chain uses TRBV5-1 with TRBJ2-3; possible D gene TRBD2, 6 bases. CDR1 is SGHRS and CDR2 is YFSETQ in the germline V gene. V was trimmed by 3 bases and J by 6 bases, leaving 23 bases between them. The CDR3 runs to 17 residues. CDR3 amino acids: CASSSIKPGDPGDTQYF. The CDR3 nucleotides read TGCGCCAGCAGCTCAATCAAACCGGGGGATCCAGGTGATACGCAGTATTTT.

In its sample, this clonotype was seen a few times. The chain carries TRBV5-1 and TRBJ2-2; D perhaps matches TRBD1 (6 bases). Germline V gene sequence: CDR1 SGHRS, CDR2 YFSETQ. The CDR3 sequence is 15 residues long. Between the trimmed V and J ends, which lost 3 bases and 2 bases, there was a span of 11 bases. The CDR3 nucleotides are TGCGCCAGCAGCTCAGACAGGAGAAACACCGGGGAGCTGTTTTTT. It translates to CASSSDRRNTGELFF.

This clonotype was detected a few times. The chain combines TRBV30 with TRBJ2-1; D gene ambiguous. Germline V gene sequence: CDR1 GTSNPN, CDR2 SVGIG (reference sequence). Trimming removed 0 bases at V and 8 bases at J, with 14 bases between. The CDR3 has 14 amino acids. CDR3 sequence reads: CAWSVRVVVDEQFF. The CDR3 bases are TGTGCCTGGAGTGTACGGGTGGTGGTCGATGAGCAGTTCTTC.

The chain employs TRBV12-3 or TRBV12-4 and TRBJ2-3; 7 nucleotides line up with TRBD2. The V and J ends lost 5 bases and 6 bases, in that order; junction bases with no gene match: 14. The CDR3 is 16 residues long. This CDR3 reads CASSSRAGTGRDTQYF. DNA for the CDR3: TGTGCCAGCAGTAGCAGAGCGGGGACGGGCCGGGATACGCAGTATTTT.

This clonotype has just a few counts. V and J are TRBV6-5 and TRBJ2-2; a weak D match, TRBD1 (6 bases). The germline V gene has CDR1 MNHEY and CDR2 SVGAGI. Between the trimmed V and J ends, which lost 4 bases and 1 base, there was a span of 10 bases. CDR3 size: 15 residues. CDR3 protein: CASSLVTGNTGELFF. Written as DNA, the CDR3 is TGTGCCAGCAGTTTGGTGACAGGGAACACCGGGGAGCTGTTTTTT.

This clonotype was counted ten times or more. V gene TRBV3-1 combines with J gene TRBJ2-1; unclear D gene. The CDR3 contains 13 residues. Per the germline V gene, CDR1 is LGHDT and CDR2 is YNNKEL (reference sequence). Trimming removed 3 bases from V and 7 bases from J, with 10 bases in between. The CDR3 sequence: CASSHLSRNEQFF. The CDR3 DNA reads TGTGCCAGCAGCCATCTTAGCCGGAATGAGCAGTTCTTC.

The chain has TRBV12-3 or TRBV12-4 and TRBJ1-2, with D hard to call. The CDR3 length is 11 residues. Trimming removed 1 base at V and 13 bases at J, with 10 bases between. CDR3 residues: CASSLEFVVTF. The CDR3 DNA reads as TGTGCCAGCAGTTTAGAGTTTGTCGTCACCTTC.

This sequence joins TRBV11-3 and TRBJ2-3, with no clear D. There are 15 residues in the CDR3. The germline gives CDR1 SGHNT, CDR2 YENEEA. Trimming shortened V by 1 base and J by 8 bases, and 16 bases separated the two germline ends. The CDR3 DNA reads TGTGCCAGCAGCTTAGGTAGGCCAGTTCGGCCTACGCAGTATTTT. Translating it yields CASSLGRPVRPTQYF.